This T cell receptor beta chain was captured in a study of spatial heterogeneity in lung cancer. Study-wide context: The correlation between TCR transcript counts in tumor regions and a T cell module score from matched bulk RNA-seq was strong. Raw reads showed each unique TCR and UMI combination turning up more than ten times on average. Study-wide findings and caveats: Tumors with more nonsynonymous mutations had more expanded intratumoral alpha and beta TCRs.

This clonotype has a count of ten or more. Its antigen remains unknown. The germline gives CDR1 MNHEY, CDR2 SMNVEV (reference sequence). The CDR3 extends over 16 amino acids. Trimming stripped 2 bases from V and 6 bases from J, with 17 bases between. Via MiXCR, TCRdb re-called the 5' RACE reads, giving one row per CDR3 protein. This table has more than 15,000 distinct CDR3 sequences, roughly 6.2% appearing once. Stated time point: sample taken at primary tumor resection. The donor population consisted of some 70 patients with untreated, early-stage non-small cell lung cancer. Unsorted whole RNA of tumor, nontumor lung or frozen PBMC was sequenced.

The clonotype originates from a male donor with early-stage non-small cell lung cancer. The sequenced sample was lung tumor tissue, obtained at surgery. V and J are TRBV27 and TRBJ1-5, with D perhaps matching TRBD1 (6 bases). The CDR3 here is CASSLVGGLKGQPQHF. CDR3 in DNA: TGTGCCAGCAGTTTAGTAGGGGGGTTAAAAGGTCAGCCCCAGCATTTT.